The sample holds many counts of the clone carrying this T cell receptor (beta chain). No ophthalmopathy progression within 18 months constituted stable Graves' hyperthyroidism. The data stem from a study of T cells in Graves' hyperthyroidism and ophthalmopathy. It was RNA transcripts that yielded the amplified TCR beta CDR3 regions. The HTBI primer set drove a first-round RT-PCR of the TCR CDR3. TCRdb recomputed calls from the multiplex PCR reads with MiXCR, one row per CDR3 protein. The sample has about 400,000 distinct CDR3 sequences; less than 15% are singletons. The clonotype comes from a young woman with Graves' hyperthyroidism. The specimen was blood.

DNA for the CDR3: TGTGCCAGCAGCCCGGACAGTCTGGGAGGCTACACCTTC. Protein product: CASSPDSLGGYTF. The J gene is TRBJ1-2, the V gene TRBV13, with TRBD1 as a possible D gene (6 bases). The germline gives CDR1 PRHDT, CDR2 FYEKMQ (reference sequence). The CDR3 loop spans 13 amino acids. Between the trimmed V and J ends, which lost 5 bases and 8 bases, there was a span of 15 bases. Full variable domain (outside the CDR3, taken from reference TRBV13 and TRBJ1-2): AAGVIQSPRHLIKEKRETATLKCYPIPRHDTVYWYQQGPGQDPQFLISFYEKMQSDKGSIPDRFSAQQFSDYHSELNMSSLELGDSALYFCASSPDSLGGYTFGSGTRLTVV.